The source of this T cell receptor beta chain is a study of cytomegalovirus exposure and HLA in healthy donors (dated by TCRdb to the late 2010s). Concerning the study at large: According to an earlier analysis of 550 to 750 of the donors, about 179 million T cells yielded 117 million unique TCR beta sequences and roughly 280 Gb of sequence data. Around 320 gigabases of sequencing data and 70 million to 100 million unique TCR sequences were included in an early release covering about 600 HLA-typed donors. Of the roughly 400 genotyped donors, over 70% fell in the genetic ancestry cluster associated with self-reported Caucasian donors. The study aimed to test whether cataloging public T cell receptors could reveal signatures of past pathogen exposure. The study profiled the T cell repertoires of 666 subjects by immunosequencing and related them to cytomegalovirus serostatus. Along with the 666-subject first cohort, a separate validation cohort of around 110 different subjects was used. High-throughput TCR immunosequencing, statistical association of individual TCRs with disease status, and machine learning were combined to predict cytomegalovirus infection status. A later analysis re-examined previously published TCR beta repertoires from more than 550 donors and added high-resolution HLA genotyping to investigate patterns of TCR occurrence. The later analysis used no new phenotypic data to find candidate immune exposures, relying instead on TCR beta sequences and their occurrence across donors. To decide whether each TCR beta V gene segment behaved as functional or pseudogenic, an earlier analysis of some 540 of the donors relied on high-throughput TCR beta sequencing. Donor age, sex, ethnicity and CMV serostatus were compiled alongside the repertoire data. Genome-wide SNP genotypes for about 55% of the roughly 670 donors were used in a later genetic analysis, which treated that subset as a discovery cohort. All discovery cohort repertoires had been generated using a single sequencing platform. HLA typing included class I and class II loci at four-digit resolution. The number of typed donors differed by locus: about 620-630 for A, B, C, DRB1 and DQB1; some 500 for DQA1; some 590 for DPA1; and some 430 for DPB1. Because of strong linkage in the cohort, roughly five DR-DQ haplotypes were treated as single units for association and clustering. Across about 380 genotyped donors of the cohort, an average of approximately 240,000 unique TCR beta nucleotide sequences per donor were sequenced, and roughly a sixth of those sequences were non-productive. Broad study findings and their caveats: A group of highly shared sequence variants was considered likely to be a technical artifact of the sequencing pipeline. HLA typing was unavailable for some donors at each locus, so association tests used only the typed subset. A later genetic analysis associated a missense DCLRE1C variant with V-gene and J-gene trimming of TCR beta chains, and an independent cohort replicated the association. A later genetic analysis reported fewer N-insertions in productive TCRs among donors in an Asian-associated ancestry cluster than the roughly 700-donor mean. Presence/absence analyses assumed roughly uniform sequencing depth across donors, an assumption that may not hold. Around 16 rarely observed V segments, including chromosome 9 orphons, were excluded from the earlier analysis of approximately 600 of the donors because counts were too low. In both the original and validation cohorts, the classifier was reported to diagnose cytomegalovirus status with high specificity and sensitivity. A total of 164 TCR beta chains were listed by the study as associated with cytomegalovirus. Linkage disequilibrium might explain the correlated functional status among segregating V segments, but an unknown experimental factor could not be excluded. A later analysis found that HLA-associated TCR beta chains were more clonally expanded and had lower generation probabilities than equally common non-associated chains. A further reported finding was that TCR beta sequences accurately predicted the HLA-A and HLA-B alleles for most subjects in the first cohort. Specific HLA alleles were associated with over 15,000 TCR beta sequences at a false discovery rate of 0.05 in a later analysis. In a later analysis, most CMV-associated TCR beta chains were found to appear HLA-restricted, with HLA associations seemingly driven largely by CMV exposure. In a later analysis, TCR association rates were found to vary across HLA loci, with the most associated TCRs seen for DRB1 alleles and the fewest for HLA-C alleles. The authors suggested that the approach could potentially be extended to other disease states and immunological phenotypes. An earlier analysis of some 590 of the donors showed that most TCR beta V segments appeared in productive rearrangements either about 87% or about 30% of the time, which broadly matched IMGT annotations. In vitro tests confirmed that a few of the cytomegalovirus-associated TCR beta chains recognize cytomegalovirus antigens. Only TCR beta chains were sequenced in this cohort, and the absence of alpha or paired-chain data limited detectable features. For the cohort, immune exposure information was limited to CMV serostatus. Strong co-occurrence of HLA alleles, especially DR and DQ, made assigning TCR associations to individual alleles difficult. Most TCR sequences were seen in very few donors, while some public TCRs were found in many individuals. In a later analysis, several top co-occurrence clusters were reported to appear linked to parvovirus B19, influenza, CMV and Epstein-Barr virus. Some IMGT-functional V segments, including TRBV6-2 and TRBV6-3, could not be told apart with the 87-base-pair reads, so those segments were excluded.

The cohort consisted of 670 or so healthy bone marrow donors. All cohort members were sampled while nominally healthy, although unrecorded immune exposures were likely present. The donor was CMV seronegative and belonged to the group of 350 to 400 seronegative cohort members. Every donor gave a peripheral blood sample, and the peripheral blood mononuclear cells from that sample were used for TCR beta sequencing. The Qiagen DNeasy Blood Extraction Kit was used to extract genomic DNA from the blood cell samples. V is cut back by 6 bases and J by 4 bases, with 6 bases in the junction unmatched. The germline V gene encodes CDR1 SGHTA and CDR2 FQGNSA. The CDR3 spans 16 residues, from the cysteine through the phenylalanine. Of all the DNA, just the CDR3 is kept, 48 bases in frame from base 1. The receptor library was made with the immunoSEQ multiplex PCR assay. For the multiplex PCR, a mixture combining 60 forward primers for TCR Vbeta segments and 13 reverse primers for TCR Jbeta segments was used. A multiplex PCR assay on genomic DNA amplified the CDR3 region of rearranged TCR beta genes. On the Illumina HiSeq System, the amplified TCR beta libraries were sequenced as 87-base-pair reads. On the study's bioinformatics: A later analysis tallied roughly 76 million unique TCR beta chains across the 660 or so repertoires, and about 12 million of those chains were shared by two or more donors. Raw reads were error-corrected and collapsed into unique sequences with a nearest-neighbor algorithm that merged closely related sequences to remove PCR and sequencing errors. Alignment of CDR3 sequences to IMGT reference sequences was used to assign V, D and J gene segments. For a sequence to be retained, at least a six-nucleotide match to both a V gene segment and a J gene segment was required. A rearrangement was called productive if the CDR3 had no stop codons and remained in frame with V and J, and every other rearrangement was called non-productive. Following IMGT convention, CDR3 was defined as the stretch from the second conserved V-encoded cysteine up to the conserved J-encoded phenylalanine. The earlier analysis of about 560 of the donors excluded any sequence lacking an unambiguous match to a single V gene segment. An earlier analysis of about 600 of the donors called V segments functional above 56.7% productive rearrangements and segregating when the between-donor standard deviation exceeded 5%. A statistical classification framework was developed to diagnose cytomegalovirus status using the catalog of TCR beta chain sequences. A later analysis assigned V and J genes by comparing TCR nucleotide sequences with IMGT/GENE-DB human TR gene sequences. In a later analysis, CDR3 sequences and most-parsimonious VDJ recombination scenarios were assigned using the TCRdist pipeline. In a later analysis, every TCR beta chain was defined by the combination of its CDR3 amino acid sequence and its V-gene family, and reads without a unique V-gene family were dropped. A later analysis removed 592 highly shared, low-generation-probability nucleotide sequences to deal with suspected cross-contamination and a sequencing artifact. In a later analysis, a clonal expansion index for each public chain was calculated from normalized within-repertoire ranks of inferred template counts. Generation probabilities in a later analysis came from a VDJ recombination model fitted to out-of-frame rearrangements, and those results were checked against IGoR. In a later analysis, TCR-TCR, TCR-HLA and TCR-CMV co-occurrence was scored with hypergeometric tests, and a repertoire-size bias correction was applied to TCR pairs. A later analysis estimated false discovery rates by permuting HLA or CMV assignments 20 times. In a later analysis, co-occurring TCRs were grouped with DBSCAN, and TCRdist sequence similarity was added when clustering was performed within HLA-allele-positive subsets. Repertoires with fewer than 30,000 or more than 120,000 public chains were left out of co-occurrence clustering, as were a handful of repertoires with anomalous nucleotide sharing. TCRdb limited this immuneACCESS table to in-frame rearrangements with V and J called. A share of clones is missing; checked studies link under half to unresolved V genes, and the rest is unexplained. The V and J calls and clone size were taken over from that table, and D and trimming were inferred from the DNA. The record for this sample contains about 160,000 clones. The ten most abundant clones make up around 1.4% of the sample.

Comments on this clone: Its antigen specificity is not known.

This sequence uses TRBV7-2 and TRBJ2-6; 10 bases in the junction line up with TRBD2. This clonotype originated in an older woman in good health and CMV-seronegative. The sample was PBMCs. The CDR3 amino acid sequence is: CASSKAGGLGANVLTF. The nucleotide sequence reads TGTGCCAGCAGTAAAGCGGGGGGGCTCGGGGCCAACGTCCTGACTTTC.